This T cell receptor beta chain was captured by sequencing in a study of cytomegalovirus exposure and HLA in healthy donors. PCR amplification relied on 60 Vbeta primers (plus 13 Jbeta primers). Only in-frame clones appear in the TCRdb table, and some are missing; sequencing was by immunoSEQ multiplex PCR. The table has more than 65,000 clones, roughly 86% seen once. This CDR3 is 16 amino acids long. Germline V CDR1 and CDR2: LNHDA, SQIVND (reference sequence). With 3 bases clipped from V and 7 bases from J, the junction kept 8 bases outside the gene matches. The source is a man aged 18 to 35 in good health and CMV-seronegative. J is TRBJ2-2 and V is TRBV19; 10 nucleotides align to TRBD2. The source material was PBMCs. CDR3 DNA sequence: TGTGCCAGTAGTATTCGAGCGGGAGGGCCAAGCGGGGAGCTGTTTTTT. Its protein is CASSIRAGGPSGELFF. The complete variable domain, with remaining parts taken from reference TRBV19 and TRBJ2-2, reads DGGITQSPKYLFRKEGQNVTLSCEQNLNHDAMYWYRQDPGQGLRLIYYSQIVNDFQKGDIAEGYSVSREKKESFPLTVTSAQKNPTAFYLCASSIRAGGPSGELFFGEGSRLTVL.